One sample yielded the 27 T cell receptor beta chains listed below, sequenced in a study of blood T cell repertoires in COVID-19. Repertoires were generated with immunoSEQ multiplex PCR, while TCRdb's copy carries only in-frame clones and drops some. The top ten hold around 5.4% of the sample, which has roughly 140,000 clones, around 83% seen once. The sample comprised PBMCs or T cells enriched from blood (not recorded which). The source of these receptors is a woman between 45 and 60 years old who had been exposed to COVID-19.

This chain joins TRBV11-3 and TRBJ1-1, with 7 bases matching TRBD1. With V trimmed by 5 bases and J by 8 bases, 14 bases remained unmatched. Per germline, CDR1 SGHNT and CDR2 YENEEA. The CDR3 has 15 amino acids. Here the CDR3 reads CASSQSGQGESEAFF. In DNA form, the CDR3 reads TGTGCCAGCAGCCAATCGGGGCAGGGGGAATCAGAAGCTTTCTTT. Complete variable domain (other parts from reference TRBV11-3 and TRBJ1-1): EAGVVQSPRYKIIEKKQPVAFWCNPISGHNTLYWYLQNLGQGPELLIRYENEEAVDDSQLPKDRFSAERLKGVDSTLKIQPAELGDSAVYLCASSQSGQGESEAFFGQGTRLTVV.

The chain joins TRBV10-1 to TRBJ2-1, with 7 bases matching TRBD2. V lost 10 bases and J lost 1; bases outside the gene matches: 7. Germline CDR1 WNHNN, CDR2 SYGVQD (reference sequence). The CDR3 runs to 14 residues. Written as DNA, the CDR3 is TGCGCCACCTCATCTAGCGGATCCTACAATGAGCAGTTCTTC. Translation: CATSSSGSYNEQFF.

The V and J genes are TRBV10-1 and TRBJ1-4; no reliable D call. Trimming took 2 bases from V and 6 from J, leaving 10 bases between them. Germline loops: CDR1 WNHNN, CDR2 SYGVQD (reference sequence). The CDR3 contains 14 residues. The CDR3 loop is CASSEGQRDEKLFF. The CDR3 bases are TGCGCCAGCAGTGAGGGGCAGAGAGATGAAAAACTGTTTTTT.

The chain recombines TRBV4-3 with TRBJ1-2; D call uncertain. Germline values: CDR1 LGHNA, CDR2 YSLEER. Trimming removed 0 bases at V and 8 bases at J, with 16 bases between. The CDR3 has 15 residues. CDR3 DNA: TGCGCCAGCAGCCAAGATCGGAGGCATGAGACAGGCTACACCTTC. Its protein is CASSQDRRHETGYTF.

The V call is TRBV4-3, the J call TRBJ1-3, with 7 bases that match TRBD1. The length of the CDR3 is 19 residues. Trimming at V came to 1 base and at J to 8 bases, leaving 20 bases not matched to a gene. The germline gives CDR1 LGHNA, CDR2 YSLEER. The CDR3 protein is CASSQVLGVRGFEGDTIYF. CDR3 coding DNA: TGCGCCAGCAGCCAAGTTCTAGGAGTCAGGGGGTTCGAGGGGGACACCATATATTTT.

The J gene is TRBJ2-7, the V gene TRBV2; the match to TRBD1 covers 7 bases. Germline-derived CDR1 and CDR2 are SNHLY and FYNNEI. The CDR3 contains 15 residues. V lost 0 bases to trimming and J lost 2 bases; unmatched junction nucleotides: 4. The CDR3 spells CASSEALTGAYEQYF. The CDR3 DNA is TGTGCCAGCAGTGAAGCGCTTACAGGGGCCTACGAGCAGTACTTC.

This chain joins TRBV11-2 and TRBJ1-6, with 11 bases fitting TRBD1. Per the germline V gene, CDR1 is SGHAT and CDR2 is FQNNGV. The V segment lost 1 base and the J segment 7 bases; nucleotides outside the gene matches: 9. The CDR3 sequence is 18 residues long. DNA of the CDR3: TGTGCCAGCAGCTTAGTAGGGGACAGGGGGTCAAAGAATTCACCCCTCCACTTT. It translates to CASSLVGDRGSKNSPLHF.

The V and J genes are TRBV5-6 and TRBJ2-3; perhaps TRBD1 as D (6 bases). In germline, CDR1 is SGHDT, CDR2 YYEEEE. V dropped 0 bases and J dropped 6 bases, with 17 bases sitting between them. This CDR3 is built from 16 residues. The CDR3 is CASSLELEGRGDTQYF. The CDR3 nucleotides read TGTGCCAGCAGCTTGGAACTAGAGGGTAGGGGGGATACGCAGTATTTT.

The rearrangement joins TRBV20-1 to TRBJ1-3; D unclear. There are 14 residues in the CDR3. CDR1 is DFQATT, CDR2 SNEGSKA, per germline (reference sequence). The V end was cut by 3 bases, the J end by 7 bases, with 16 bases between. The CDR3 DNA sequence: TGCAGTGCTAGTATGATAAGTGGGAGGAACACCATATATTTT. Residues: CSASMISGRNTIYF.

The chain employs TRBV7-2 and TRBJ2-5; D gene uncertain. V was trimmed by 4 bases and J by 8 bases, leaving 17 bases between them. Germline CDR1 SGHTA, CDR2 FQGNSA. This CDR3 spans 14 amino acids. The CDR3: CASSSSTGSITQYF. In DNA, the CDR3 is TGTGCCAGCAGCTCGTCAACCGGGTCCATAACCCAGTACTTC.

This clone was detected a few times. The rearrangement joins TRBV2 to TRBJ1-4; no clear D gene. V was cut by 9 bases and J by 9 bases, with 17 bases left in between. There are 13 residues in the CDR3. Germline CDR1 and CDR2: SNHLY and FYNNEI. In DNA, the CDR3 is TGTGCCAGGGCTCTGGGCCACGAGCAAAAACTGTTTTTT. Its translation: CARALGHEQKLFF.

This clone came up once. DNA of the CDR3: TGTGCCACCAGCAGAGCGCGGGAGGGGACAACCTACTATGGCTACACCTTC. This codes for CATSRAREGTTYYGYTF. The V call is TRBV15, the J call TRBJ1-2; possibly TRBD1 for D (6 bases). V gave up 1 base and J gave up 3 bases, with 18 bases separating them. This CDR3 is 17 amino acids long. CDR1 LNHNV and CDR2 YYDKDF come from the germline V gene (reference sequence).

The rearrangement links TRBV7-9 to TRBJ2-5; D is uncertain. This CDR3 has 10 residues. V lost 8 bases and J lost 7, with 8 bases in between. The germline V gene encodes CDR1 SEHNR and CDR2 FQNEAQ (reference sequence). The CDR3 loop reads CASGPVTQYF. The CDR3 DNA sequence: TGTGCCAGCGGTCCGGTGACCCAGTACTTC.

DNA for the CDR3: TGTGCCAGTAGTCCCTCGTGGGCGGGGGGCACAGATACGCAGTATTTT. Its translation: CASSPSWAGGTDTQYF. V is TRBV19 and J is TRBJ2-3; 7 bases match TRBD2. The ends lost 5 bases at V and 1 base at J; junction bases unmatched: 9. The germline CDR1 and CDR2 sequences are LNHDA and SQIVND (reference sequence). The CDR3 has 16 residues.

V is TRBV6-5 and J is TRBJ1-6; 9 nucleotides line up with TRBD1. V shed 6 bases, J shed 10 bases, and the junction held 7 bases outside the gene matches. The CDR3 contains 14 residues. CDR1 is MNHEY, CDR2 SVGAGI, per germline. The CDR3 spells CASSSDRGGSPLHF. CDR3 in DNA: TGTGCCAGCAGCTCGGACAGGGGTGGCTCACCCCTCCACTTT.

The chain combines TRBV2 with TRBJ2-3, with 9 positions matching TRBD2. The germline V gene encodes CDR1 SNHLY and CDR2 FYNNEI. The CDR3 loop spans 16 amino acids. J lost 6 bases, V lost 2 bases, and 9 bases had no gene match. The CDR3 nucleotides read TGTGCCAGCAGTGAAAACGGCGGGAGGGCCGGTGATACGCAGTATTTT. This encodes CASSENGGRAGDTQYF.

The rearrangement joins TRBV9 to TRBJ2-7; the match to TRBD1 covers 7 bases. The ends lost 4 bases at V and 0 bases at J; junction bases unmatched: 4. This CDR3 comprises 14 residues. CDR1 is SGDLS and CDR2 is YYNGEE in the germline V gene. The CDR3 DNA reads as TGTGCCAGCAGCACCGGGGACAGCTCCTACGAGCAGTACTTC. As protein: CASSTGDSSYEQYF.

The chain carries TRBV9 and TRBJ2-2, with D possibly being TRBD2 (5 bases). Germline assignment: CDR1 SGDLS and CDR2 YYNGEE. V lost 0 bases and J lost 6, with 6 bases in between. The CDR3 has 13 residues. The CDR3: CASSVGGSGELFF. The CDR3 nucleotides are TGTGCCAGCAGCGTAGGAGGGTCCGGGGAGCTGTTTTTT. The entire variable domain, with the rest obtained from reference TRBV9 and TRBJ2-2, is as follows: DSGVTQTPKHLITATGQRVTLRCSPRSGDLSVYWYQQSLDQGLQFLIQYYNGEERAKGNILERFSAQQFPDLHSELNLSSLELGDSALYFCASSVGGSGELFFGEGSRLTVL.

The chain carries TRBV19 and TRBJ1-4; perhaps TRBD1 as D (6 bases). This CDR3 is built from 16 residues. The V gene lost 4 bases and the J gene lost 3 bases, with 15 bases spanning the gap. CDR1 and CDR2 (germline): LNHDA, SQIVND (reference sequence). The CDR3 here is CASSSHRVTANEKLFF. In DNA, the CDR3 is TGTGCCAGTAGTAGTCACAGGGTAACGGCTAATGAAAAACTGTTTTTT.

J is TRBJ1-2 and V is TRBV7-8, with D uncertain. V lost 5 bases and J 2 bases, leaving 9 bases between the germline ends. The CDR3 is 13 residues long. Germline CDR1 SGHVS, CDR2 FQNEAQ. In DNA form, the CDR3 reads TGTGCCAGCAGCCGGAACAGAAACTATGGCTACACCTTC. It is translated as CASSRNRNYGYTF.

The rearrangement links TRBV5-1 to TRBJ2-1; no clear D gene. This CDR3 has 14 amino acids. Germline V lookup: CDR1 SGHRS, CDR2 YFSETQ. Trimming took off 4 bases at V and 8 bases at J, with 16 bases between the two ends. The CDR3 region has the DNA TGCGCCAGCAGCCCCCATGATAGCAGCCATGAGCAGTTCTTC. Its translation is CASSPHDSSHEQFF.

This chain links TRBV10-3 with TRBJ2-5; 8 positions match TRBD1. J gave up 4 bases and V 6 bases, and 10 bases lay outside the gene matches. The CDR3 length is 15 residues. Germline lookup yields CDR1 ENHRY and CDR2 SYGVKD. The CDR3 is CAISDPDRGIETQYF. The CDR3 bases are TGTGCCATCAGCGACCCTGACAGGGGCATAGAGACCCAGTACTTC.

This chain links TRBV10-3 with TRBJ2-2, with 7 bases lining up with TRBD2. CDR3 length equals 15 residues. Germline lookup yields CDR1 ENHRY and CDR2 SYGVKD. After removal of 0 bases from V and 6 bases from J, the junction contained 4 bases not matched to a gene. CDR3 in DNA: TGTGCCATCAGTGAGTCGAGGGAGGGCCCCGGGGAGCTGTTTTTT. Translating it yields CAISESREGPGELFF.

In its sample, this clone was seen once. The V call is TRBV5-1, the J call TRBJ2-2; TRBD2 aligns across 11 bases. Germline V gives CDR1 SGHRS, CDR2 YFSETQ. This CDR3 is 15 amino acids long. V dropped 5 bases and J dropped 4; count of bases not matched to a gene: 4. The CDR3: CASRRLAGITGELFF. The DNA of the CDR3 is TGCGCCAGCAGACGACTAGCGGGAATCACCGGGGAGCTGTTTTTT.

The CDR3 nucleotides are TGTGCCAGCAGAGAGGTCTCAACGTATGGCTACACCTTC. Its translation: CASREVSTYGYTF. The J gene is TRBJ1-2, the V gene TRBV12-3 or TRBV12-4; unclear D gene. This CDR3 contains 13 residues. Trimming left V 6 bases short and J 5 bases short, with 13 bases between.

V gene TRBV25-1 combines with J gene TRBJ1-3; D remains ambiguous. Germline lookup yields CDR1 MGHDK and CDR2 SYGVNS. This CDR3 has 13 residues. V lost 3 bases to trimming and J lost 5 bases, with 8 bases between them. In DNA, the CDR3 is TGTGCCAGCAGTGACCCCTTTCGAAACACCATATATTTT. It specifies CASSDPFRNTIYF.

The chain combines TRBV9 with TRBJ2-5, with TRBD2 as a possible D gene (6 bases). The CDR3 spans 14 residues. Between the trimmed V and J ends, which lost 3 bases and 3 bases, there was a span of 12 bases. CDR1 and CDR2 from the germline V gene are SGDLS and YYNGEE. CDR3 nucleotides: TGTGCCAGCAGCGGAAGGACTACCGAAGAGACCCAGTACTTC. Its translation: CASSGRTTEETQYF. Filled out from reference TRBV9 and TRBJ2-5, the complete variable domain reads DSGVTQTPKHLITATGQRVTLRCSPRSGDLSVYWYQQSLDQGLQFLIQYYNGEERAKGNILERFSAQQFPDLHSELNLSSLELGDSALYFCASSGRTTEETQYFGPGTRLLVL.